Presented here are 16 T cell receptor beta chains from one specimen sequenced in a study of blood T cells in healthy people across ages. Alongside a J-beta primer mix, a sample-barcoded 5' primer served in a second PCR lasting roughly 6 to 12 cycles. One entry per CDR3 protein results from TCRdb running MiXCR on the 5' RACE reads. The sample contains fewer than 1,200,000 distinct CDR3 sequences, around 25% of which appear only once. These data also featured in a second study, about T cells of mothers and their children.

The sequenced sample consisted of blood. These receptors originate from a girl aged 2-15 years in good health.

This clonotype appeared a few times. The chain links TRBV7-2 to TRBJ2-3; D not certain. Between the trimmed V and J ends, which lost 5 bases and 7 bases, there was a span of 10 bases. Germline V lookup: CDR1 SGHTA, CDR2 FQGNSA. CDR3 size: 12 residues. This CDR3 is CASSPVGHTQYF. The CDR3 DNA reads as TGTGCCAGCAGCCCAGTCGGGCATACGCAGTATTTT.

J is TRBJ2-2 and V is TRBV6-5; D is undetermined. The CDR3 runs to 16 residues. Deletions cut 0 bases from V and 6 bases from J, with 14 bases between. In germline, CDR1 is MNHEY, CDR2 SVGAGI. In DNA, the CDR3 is TGTGCCAGCAGTTACTCGATAGGCGGAGACCCCGGGGAGCTGTTTTTT. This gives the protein CASSYSIGGDPGELFF.

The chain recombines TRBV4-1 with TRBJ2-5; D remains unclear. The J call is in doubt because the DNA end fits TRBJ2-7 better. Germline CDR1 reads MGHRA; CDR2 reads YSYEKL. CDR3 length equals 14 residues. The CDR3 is CASSQDPETYEQYF. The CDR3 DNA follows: TGCGCCAGCAGCCAAGATCCGGAGACCTACGAGCAGTACTTC.

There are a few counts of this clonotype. CDR3 region: CSVEGPTYGYTF. CDR3 sequence (DNA): TGCAGCGTTGAAGGGCCGACGTATGGCTACACCTTC. J is TRBJ1-2 and V is TRBV29-1; D is undetermined. The CDR3 spans 12 residues. V lost 1 base, J lost 5 bases, and 8 bases lay in between. The germline V gene has CDR1 SQVTM and CDR2 ANQGSEA.

This CDR3 is CSARGDGEETQYF. The CDR3 DNA follows: TGCAGTGCTAGAGGGGATGGGGAGGAGACCCAGTACTTC. The chain uses TRBV20-1 and TRBJ2-5; weak D call: TRBD2 (5 bases). The CDR3 is made up of 13 amino acids. The germline CDR1 and CDR2 sequences are DFQATT and SNEGSKA (reference sequence). Trimming stripped 1 base from V and 5 bases from J, with 11 bases between.

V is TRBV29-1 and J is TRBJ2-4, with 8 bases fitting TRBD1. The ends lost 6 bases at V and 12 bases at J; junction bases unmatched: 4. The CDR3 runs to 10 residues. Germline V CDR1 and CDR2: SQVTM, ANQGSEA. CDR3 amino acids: CSVQGARQYF. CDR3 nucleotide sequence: TGCAGCGTCCAGGGGGCTCGTCAGTACTTC.

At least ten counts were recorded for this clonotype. CDR3: CASSYVREPTEAFF. Written as DNA, the CDR3 is TGTGCCAGCAGTTACGTCAGGGAGCCCACTGAAGCTTTCTTT. The chain has TRBV6-2 or TRBV6-3 and TRBJ1-1; possible D gene TRBD1, 5 bases. This CDR3 contains 14 residues. The V end was cut by 2 bases, the J end by 4 bases, with 11 bases between. CDR1 MNHEY and CDR2 SVGEGT come from the germline V gene.

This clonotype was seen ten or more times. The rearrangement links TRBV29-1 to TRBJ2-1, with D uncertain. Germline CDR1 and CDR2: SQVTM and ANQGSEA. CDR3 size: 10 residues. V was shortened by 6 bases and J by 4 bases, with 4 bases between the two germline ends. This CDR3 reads CSVLYNEQFF. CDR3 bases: TGCAGCGTCTTATACAATGAGCAGTTCTTC.

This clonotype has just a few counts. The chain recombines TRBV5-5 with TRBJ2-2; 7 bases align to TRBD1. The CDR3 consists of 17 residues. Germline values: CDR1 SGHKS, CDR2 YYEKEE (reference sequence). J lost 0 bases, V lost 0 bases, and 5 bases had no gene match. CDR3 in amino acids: CASSLDFGTANTGELFF. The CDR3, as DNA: TGTGCCAGCAGCTTGGATTTCGGGACAGCGAACACCGGGGAGCTGTTTTTT.

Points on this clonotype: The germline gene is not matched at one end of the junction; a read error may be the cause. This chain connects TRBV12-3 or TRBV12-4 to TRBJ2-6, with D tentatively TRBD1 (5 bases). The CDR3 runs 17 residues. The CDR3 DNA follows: TGTGCCAGCAGTTTAGTGGCAGGACCGTCTGGGGCCGACGTCCTGACTTTC. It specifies CASSLVAGPSGADVLTF.

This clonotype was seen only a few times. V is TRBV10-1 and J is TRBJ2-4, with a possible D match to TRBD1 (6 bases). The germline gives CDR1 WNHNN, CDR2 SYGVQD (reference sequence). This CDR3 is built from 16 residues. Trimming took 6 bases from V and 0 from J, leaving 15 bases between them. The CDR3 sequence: CASRAGQLLAKNIQYF. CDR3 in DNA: TGCGCCAGCAGGGCTGGACAGCTTTTAGCCAAAAACATTCAGTACTTC.

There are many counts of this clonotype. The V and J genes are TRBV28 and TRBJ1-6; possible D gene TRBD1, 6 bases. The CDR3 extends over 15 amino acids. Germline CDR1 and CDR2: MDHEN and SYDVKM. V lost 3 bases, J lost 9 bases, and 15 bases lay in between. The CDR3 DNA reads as TGTGCCAGCAGTTTGGGTGGGGGGGCTGTTTCACCCCTCCACTTT. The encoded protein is CASSLGGGAVSPLHF.

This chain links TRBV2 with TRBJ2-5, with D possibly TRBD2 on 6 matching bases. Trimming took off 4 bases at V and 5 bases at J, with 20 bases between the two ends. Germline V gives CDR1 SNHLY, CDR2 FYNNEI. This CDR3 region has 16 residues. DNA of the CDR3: TGTGCCAGCAGTGCGGGGGAGGCAGTTCTGTGGGAGACCCAGTACTTC. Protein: CASSAGEAVLWETQYF. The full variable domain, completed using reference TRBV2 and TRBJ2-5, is EPEVTQTPSHQVTQMGQEVILRCVPISNHLYFYWYRQILGQKVEFLVSFYNNEISEKSEIFDDQFSVERPDGSNFTLKIRSTKLEDSAMYFCASSAGEAVLWETQYFGPGTRLLVL.

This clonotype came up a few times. The CDR3 here is CASKLRDGEATF. For the CDR3, the DNA is TGTGCCAGCAAATTAAGAGACGGAGAGGCCACCTTC. The chain joins TRBV11-2 to TRBJ1-2, with no clear D. The V gene's germline CDR1 is SGHAT and CDR2 FQNNGV. The CDR3 loop spans 12 amino acids. V was clipped by 7 bases and J by 13 bases, with 19 bases between them.

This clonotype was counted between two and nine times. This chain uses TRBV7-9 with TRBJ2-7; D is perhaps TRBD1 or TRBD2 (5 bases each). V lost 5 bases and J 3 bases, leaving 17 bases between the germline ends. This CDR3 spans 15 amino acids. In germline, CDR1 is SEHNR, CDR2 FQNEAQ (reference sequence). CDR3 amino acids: CASSDGTQGGYEQYF. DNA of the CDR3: TGTGCCAGCAGCGATGGGACCCAAGGAGGCTACGAGCAGTACTTC.

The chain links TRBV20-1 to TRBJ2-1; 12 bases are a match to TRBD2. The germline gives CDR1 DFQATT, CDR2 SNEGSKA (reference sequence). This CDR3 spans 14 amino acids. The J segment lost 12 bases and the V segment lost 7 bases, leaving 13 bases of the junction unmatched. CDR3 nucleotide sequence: TGCAGTGGAGGGCTAGCGGGGGGGACCTCTGGGCAGTTCTTC. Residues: CSGGLAGGTSGQFF.